The sequence of this TCR beta chain was determined in a study of response to subunit inactivated influenza vaccine (dated 2018 in TCRdb). Looking at the study overall: Deep quantitative T cell receptor repertoire profiling was used in the study to track responses to a trivalent subunit inactivated influenza vaccine. The paper as a whole reports these results and caveats: According to the authors, only a limited number of new T cells may be recruited by each seasonal influenza vaccination.

The CDR3 runs 14 amino acids, cysteine and phenylalanine included. CDR3 DNA only is kept here, 42 bases in frame from base 1. V loses 8 bases, J loses 3 bases, and the germline ends lie 17 bases apart. Per the germline V gene, SNHLY is the CDR1 and FYNNEI is the CDR2. In regard to this clonotype: The clone's antigen remains unknown. No qualities accompany the bases; no much larger clone lies one base away.

Libraries were prepared through RT-PCR. The listed sequencing device is Illumina HiSeq 2500. TCRdb trimmed the raw reads at Q25, called clones with MiXCR and kept productive beta chains. Rows merge per CDR3 protein into single entries with the most common DNA and genes. This sample is represented by fewer than 550,000 distinct CDR3 sequences; about 25% of them were singletons. Approximately 2% of the sample comes from the top ten. This receptor was taken from a man aged 50-60 years who received an inactivated influenza vaccine. Donor details come from another sample of the same person, matched by shared clones. The material sequenced was CD4+ T cells sorted from PBMCs, taken 5 days after vaccination. The sequence joins TRBV2 to TRBJ2-7, and TRBD1 may be the D gene, going by 6 matching bases. The DNA sequence is TGTGCCAGCCGCCGATCCGGACAGAACTACGAGCAGTACTTC. This translates into CASRRSGQNYEQYF.